Presented here are 30 T cell receptor beta chains from one specimen sequenced in a study of T cells in women clearing cervical HPV infection. TCRdb keeps only in-frame clones here, not all; method: immunoSEQ multiplex PCR. The table lists roughly 32,000 clones. Material for sequencing was blood buffy coat. All receptors derive from a woman aged 18-70 years with a cervical HPV16 infection that either progressed to CIN3+ or cleared (not recorded which).

In the case of this clone: The CDR3 end is not reached by the read, which stops 3 residues before it; the germline J gene fills it in. This chain connects TRBV18 to TRBJ1-2, with a tentative D call TRBD1 (6 bases). Germline V gives CDR1 KGHSH, CDR2 LQKENI. The CDR3 contains 11 residues. The covered CDR3 bases are TGTGCCAGCTCACTCGACAGGGGC. Translated: CASSLDRG. The complete CDR3 protein is CASSLDRGYTF.

As for this clone: The junction and the germline gene differ at one end; a read error may be behind it. The CDR3 DNA, read in part, is TGTGCCAGCAGTGGGGCCCAGATCGGCGCAGATGCG. This encodes CASSGAQIGADA. The whole CDR3 reads CASSGAQIGADAQYF. The chain employs TRBV2 and TRBJ2-3; D gene uncertain. The read ends 3 residues before the CDR3 terminus; that terminus is restored from the germline J gene. From germline, CDR1 is SNHLY and CDR2 FYNNEI. There are 15 residues in the CDR3. Filled out from reference TRBV2 and TRBJ2-3, the complete variable domain reads EPEVTQTPSHQVTQMGQEVILRCVPISNHLYFYWYRQILGQKVEFLVSFYNNEISEKSEIFDDQFSVERPDGSNFTLKIRSTKLEDSAMYFCASSGAQIGADAQYFGPGTRLTVL.

On this clone: An end of the junction does not agree with germline; a read error may underlie this. The sequence runs out 3 residues before the end of the CDR3; the remainder is reconstructed from the germline J gene. The V call is TRBV29-1, the J call TRBJ2-1; TRBD2 matches 10 bases. In germline, CDR1 is SQVTM, CDR2 ANQGSEA. This CDR3 has 17 amino acids. The sequenced part of the CDR3 DNA is TGCAGCGTGGAAGATCACAGCGGGAGGGCCCCGAGCAATGAG. Its protein is CSVEDHSGRAPSNE. The whole CDR3 is CSVEDHSGRAPSNEQFF.

This CDR3 reads CASTPGAGAGYTF. Partial CDR3 DNA: TGTGCCAGTACCCCTGGGGCAGGCGCTGGC. V is TRBV6-2 or TRBV6-3 and J is TRBJ1-2; a possible D gene is TRBD1 (5 bases). Coverage ceases 3 residues before the CDR3 finishes, and the germline J gene fills in the end. The ends were cut back, 9 bases at V and 7 bases at J, with 18 bases in the middle. The germline gives CDR1 MNHEY, CDR2 SVGEGT. The CDR3 has 13 residues.

A word on this clone: The sequence runs out 3 residues before the end of the CDR3; the remainder is reconstructed from the germline J gene. The chain is built from TRBV28 and TRBJ2-1; TRBD1 might be the D (6 bases). Germline CDR1 MDHEN, CDR2 SYDVKM. The V end was cut by 6 bases, the J end by 7 bases, with 19 bases between. The CDR3 covers 15 residues. The CDR3 bases that were read are TGTGCCAGCAGCTACGTGGGTCAGGGGAAGAATGAG. This encodes CASSYVGQGKNE. Given in full, the CDR3 is CASSYVGQGKNEQFF.

In regard to this clone: The CDR3 end falls 3 residues outside the read, so it is completed with the germline J gene. This chain uses TRBV9 with TRBJ2-3, with D maybe TRBD1 (6 bases). Trimming removed 0 bases at V and 4 bases at J, with 18 bases between. The CDR3 totals 17 residues. In germline, CDR1 is SGDLS, CDR2 YYNGEE. The CDR3 DNA, read in part, is TGTGCCAGCAGCGTAGTCCCCCAGGGGACGTTTGCAGATACG. Amino acids: CASSVVPQGTFADT. The CDR3 as a whole reads CASSVVPQGTFADTQYF. Looking up the rest from reference TRBV9 and TRBJ2-3 gives the full variable domain: DSGVTQTPKHLITATGQRVTLRCSPRSGDLSVYWYQQSLDQGLQFLIQYYNGEERAKGNILERFSAQQFPDLHSELNLSSLELGDSALYFCASSVVPQGTFADTQYFGPGTRLTVL.

The part of the CDR3 DNA that was read is TGTGCCAGCAGCTACACAGGAGCGGGAGGC. Its translation is CASSYTGAGG. The CDR3 reads in full as CASSYTGAGGYTF. The chain is built from TRBV7-9 and TRBJ1-2; tentatively, D is TRBD1 (5 bases). The read terminates 3 residues before the CDR3 end, so the remaining end is supplied by the germline J gene. From germline, CDR1 is SEHNR and CDR2 FQNEAQ (reference sequence). CDR3 length: 13 amino acids.

About this clone itself: The CDR3 end is not reached by the read, which stops 3 residues before it; the germline J gene fills it in. The genes are TRBV7-9 and TRBJ1-2, with TRBD1 matching 7 bases. Germline V gives CDR1 SEHNR, CDR2 FQNEAQ (reference sequence). The CDR3 totals 14 residues. Incomplete CDR3 DNA: TGTGCCAGCAGCCTACAGGGGAGGGACAATGAC. As protein: CASSLQGRDND. The whole CDR3 is CASSLQGRDNDYTF.

As concerns this clone: Read sequence stops 3 residues before the CDR3 end, and the germline J gene provides the missing end. V usage is TRBV7-2 and J usage is TRBJ2-7; TRBD2 agrees at 9 bases. The CDR3 extends over 15 amino acids. V lost 5 bases and J lost 2; bases outside the gene matches: 7. The germline V gene has CDR1 SGHTA and CDR2 FQGNSA. The CDR3 DNA, read in part, is TGTGCCAGCAGCCCAACAGCGGGAGGCCCCTACGAG. Translated, it gives CASSPTAGGPYE. The CDR3 in its entirety is CASSPTAGGPYEQYF.

With respect to this clone: The CDR3 end lies 3 residues beyond the end of the read and is filled in from the germline J gene. This sequence joins TRBV18 and TRBJ2-2; no firm D call. Germline CDR1 KGHSH, CDR2 LQKENI. Deletions cut 0 bases from V and 1 base from J, with 6 bases between. CDR3 length equals 15 residues. The part of the CDR3 DNA that was read is TGTGCCAGCTCACCACCTGCAGAGAACACCGGGGAG. As protein: CASSPPAENTGE. The complete CDR3 reads CASSPPAENTGELFF. Full variable domain (rest looked up from reference TRBV18 and TRBJ2-2): NAGVMQNPRHLVRRRGQEARLRCSPMKGHSHVYWYRQLPEEGLKFMVYLQKENIIDESGMPKERFSAEFPKEGPSILRIQQVVRGDSAAYFCASSPPAENTGELFFGEGSRLTVL.

CDR3 loop: CASSDRDRLGEAFF. CDR3 DNA (partial): TGCGCCAGCAGCGACCGAGACAGGCTGGGTGAA. The V call is TRBV5-1, the J call TRBJ1-1, with TRBD1 as a possible D gene (6 bases). The CDR3 extends 3 residues past the end of the read, so its final part is completed from the germline J gene. The CDR3 is 14 residues long. Trimming pared 4 bases from V and 7 bases from J, leaving 17 bases between. Germline V CDR1 and CDR2: SGHRS, YFSETQ.

About this clone: The read ends 3 residues shy of where the CDR3 ends; the end is completed using the germline J gene. V gene TRBV7-6 combines with J gene TRBJ2-1, with unresolved D. The CDR3 contains 15 residues. Trimming pared 1 base from V and 4 bases from J, leaving 11 bases between. Germline loops: CDR1 SGHVS, CDR2 FNYEAQ. CDR3 DNA (partial): TGTGCCAGCAGCTTAGAACAGAGCACTTACAATGAG. Protein sequence: CASSLEQSTYNE. The complete CDR3 sequence is CASSLEQSTYNEQFF.

Comment on this clone: The sequenced fragment ends 3 residues before the CDR3 boundary, so the rest is inferred from the germline J gene. The chain carries TRBV2 and TRBJ1-4; 9 bases are shared with TRBD1. V dropped 8 bases and J dropped 8; count of bases not matched to a gene: 3. Germline assignment: CDR1 SNHLY and CDR2 FYNNEI. The CDR3 spans 12 residues. CDR3 protein: CASRTGGEKLFF. CDR3 DNA, as far as it was read: TGTGCCAGCCGTACAGGGGGCGAAAAA.

Concerning this clone: The read comes to an end 3 residues before the CDR3 does, leaving the germline J gene to fill in the end. The genes are TRBV2 and TRBJ2-3; D remains ambiguous. The V end lost 0 bases, the J end lost 8 bases, and 9 bases lay between the germline ends. The CDR3 spans 13 residues. CDR1 SNHLY and CDR2 FYNNEI come from the germline V gene. Partial CDR3 DNA: TGTGCCAGCAGTGAAGCGGCCCCGGGTACG. Protein: CASSEAAPGT. The entire CDR3 is CASSEAAPGTQYF.

Regarding this clone: The CDR3 end falls 3 residues outside the read, so it is completed with the germline J gene. This chain links TRBV15 with TRBJ1-5; tentative D call: TRBD1 (5 bases). Trimming took off 6 bases at V and 3 bases at J, with 9 bases between the two ends. CDR3 length equals 13 residues. CDR1 and CDR2 from the germline V gene are LNHNV and YYDKDF (reference sequence). CDR3 in amino acids: CATSRQLNQPQHF. The DNA read from the CDR3 is TGTGCCACCAGTCGACAGCTCAATCAGCCC.

About this clone itself: From the germline J gene comes the end of the CDR3, since the read stops 3 residues before it. This sequence joins TRBV20-1 and TRBJ2-1, with 10 nucleotides matching TRBD2. The CDR3 covers 17 residues. Germline assignment: CDR1 DFQATT and CDR2 SNEGSKA (reference sequence). Trimming removed 0 bases from V and 9 bases from J; junction bases left unmatched: 14. Incomplete CDR3 DNA: TGCAGTGCTAGAGATTTTAGCCCTAGCGGGAGATGGGGTGAG. Its translation is CSARDFSPSGRWGE. The entire CDR3 sequence reads CSARDFSPSGRWGEQFF.

As regards this clone: The read terminates 3 residues ahead of where the CDR3 ends, so the germline J gene completes it. The chain joins TRBV30 to TRBJ2-2, with D perhaps matching TRBD1 (6 bases). This CDR3 has 15 amino acids. Trimming shortened V by 4 bases and J by 3 bases, and 15 bases separated the two germline ends. Germline lookup yields CDR1 GTSNPN and CDR2 SVGIG (reference sequence). The CDR3 region is CAWTPGQFYTGELFF. The sequenced part of the CDR3 DNA is TGTGCCTGGACACCCGGACAGTTCTACACCGGGGAG. Full variable domain (remainder filled in from reference TRBV30 and TRBJ2-2): SQTIHQWPATLVQPVGSPLSLECTVEGTSNPNLYWYRQAAGRGLQLLFYSVGIGQISSEVPQNLSASRPQDRQFILSSKKLLLSDSGFYLCAWTPGQFYTGELFFGEGSRLTVL.

Worth noting for this clone: The read is 3 residues too short to cover the CDR3 end, so that end is filled in from the germline J gene. This chain uses TRBV19 with TRBJ2-1; D is unclear. Germline V gives CDR1 LNHDA, CDR2 SQIVND (reference sequence). The CDR3 is 16 amino acids. Trimming took 8 bases from V and 5 from J, leaving 22 bases between them. The CDR3 sequence is CASSPETFPTHNEQFF. Incomplete CDR3 DNA: TGTGCCAGTTCCCCGGAGACATTCCCCACCCACAATGAG.

Notes on this clone: The sequenced fragment ends 3 residues before the CDR3 boundary, so the rest is inferred from the germline J gene. The rearrangement uses TRBV5-1 and TRBJ2-2, with 11 bases matching TRBD1. The CDR3 covers 15 residues. Per the germline V gene, CDR1 is SGHRS and CDR2 is YFSETQ. CDR3 DNA, as far as it was read: TGCGCCAGCAGCACCGGGACAGGGGGGGGCTCACCG. This translates into CASSTGTGGGSP. From start to end, the CDR3 is CASSTGTGGGSPLFF.

A word on this clone: Relative to the germline gene, one junction end is altered; a read error may explain this. The read comes to an end 3 residues before the CDR3 does, leaving the germline J gene to fill in the end. This chain uses TRBV4-2 with TRBJ1-6; no firm D call. Germline CDR1 and CDR2: LGHNA and YNFKEQ. This CDR3 has 15 amino acids. The DNA read from the CDR3 is TGCGCCAGCAGCCAAGAGGGCGGGAAGGGCTCACCC. It specifies CASSQEGGKGSP. The CDR3 reads in full as CASSQEGGKGSPLHF.

In the case of this clone: The CDR3 goes on 3 residues after the read ends, and that part is filled in from the germline J gene. V is TRBV13 and J is TRBJ1-2; 8 bases line up with TRBD1. The CDR3 is made up of 16 amino acids. The J segment lost 7 bases and the V segment lost 5 bases, leaving 15 bases of the junction unmatched. Looked up from germline, CDR1 is PRHDT and CDR2 is FYEKMQ (reference sequence). This CDR3 is CASSPPGAQGARGYTF. The covered CDR3 bases are TGTGCCAGCAGCCCCCCTGGAGCCCAGGGGGCGCGTGGC.

As for this clone: The CDR3 is cut off 3 residues early in the read; its end comes from the germline J gene. The chain combines TRBV5-5 with TRBJ1-2; 9 nucleotides align to TRBD1. Germline V gives CDR1 SGHKS, CDR2 YYEKEE (reference sequence). CDR3 length: 15 amino acids. The DNA read from the CDR3 is TGTGCCAGCAGCTTGTATGGGACAGGGAATGAAGGC. Translating gives CASSLYGTGNEG. The whole CDR3 reads CASSLYGTGNEGYTF.

As concerns this clone: Sequencing ends 3 residues short of the CDR3 end; the germline J gene provides the rest. The chain recombines TRBV13 with TRBJ1-2; a weak D match, TRBD1 (6 bases). The CDR3 extends over 14 amino acids. Germline CDR1 is PRHDT and CDR2 is FYEKMQ (reference sequence). CDR3 sequence: CASSLGRGTETYTF. The covered CDR3 bases are TGTGCCAGCAGCTTAGGTAGGGGGACGGAGACC.

Concerning this clone itself: The read comes to an end 3 residues before the CDR3 does, leaving the germline J gene to fill in the end. This sequence joins TRBV5-5 and TRBJ2-7, with D maybe TRBD2 (5 bases). This CDR3 spans 13 amino acids. The germline V gene has CDR1 SGHKS and CDR2 YYEKEE (reference sequence). V lost 7 bases, J lost 2 bases, and 13 bases lay in between. The sequenced CDR3 bases are TGTGCCAGCGGACTTGGGGAAGCCTACGAG. The encoded protein is CASGLGEAYE. The entire CDR3 is CASGLGEAYEQYF. The entire variable domain, with the rest obtained from reference TRBV5-5 and TRBJ2-7, is as follows: DAGVTQSPTHLIKTRGQQVTLRCSPISGHKSVSWYQQVLGQGPQFIFQYYEKEERGRGNFPDRFSARQFPNYSSELNVNALLLGDSALYLCASGLGEAYEQYFGPGTRLTVT.

About this clone: The DNA ends 3 residues before the CDR3 does, and the rest of the CDR3 is filled in from the germline J gene. Other DNA sequences in this sample translate to the same CDR3. V is TRBV5-6 and J is TRBJ1-2; D is unresolved. The CDR3 totals 12 residues. Trimming removed 0 bases at V and 7 bases at J, with 7 bases between. CDR1 is SGHDT, CDR2 YYEEEE, per germline. The sequenced CDR3 bases are TGTGCCAGCAGCTTGGAGGGTCGTGGC. Translation gives CASSLEGRG. The entire CDR3 protein is CASSLEGRGYTF.

The sequenced CDR3 bases are TGTGCCAGCAGTGTTCGACAGTACGAC. Its protein is CASSVRQYD. The entire CDR3 is CASSVRQYDYTF. This chain joins TRBV2 and TRBJ1-2; D may be TRBD1 (5 bases). The CDR3 goes on 3 residues after the read ends, and that part is filled in from the germline J gene. The germline CDR1 and CDR2 sequences are SNHLY and FYNNEI. This CDR3 has 12 residues.

In regard to this clone: The read falls 3 residues short of the CDR3 end, and the missing part is taken from the germline J gene. The rearrangement uses TRBV5-1 and TRBJ2-6; D perhaps matches TRBD1 (5 bases). The germline CDR1 and CDR2 sequences are SGHRS and YFSETQ. There are 16 residues in the CDR3. V dropped 1 base and J dropped 0 bases, with 8 bases sitting between them. CDR3 protein: CASSLLGASGANVLTF. The sequenced part of the CDR3 DNA is TGCGCCAGCAGCTTGCTAGGGGCCTCTGGGGCCAACGTC.

As regards this clone: Read coverage stops 3 residues before the CDR3 terminus; the germline J gene supplies the remainder. Other nucleotide sequences from this sample produce the same CDR3. The rearrangement joins TRBV2 to TRBJ1-2; a weak D match, TRBD1 (5 bases). This CDR3 spans 11 amino acids. Germline V gene data show CDR1 as SNHLY and CDR2 as FYNNEI. This CDR3 reads CASSEEGLYTF. The covered CDR3 bases are TGTGCCAGCAGTGAAGAGGGACTC.

The CDR3 DNA, read in part, is TGTGCCAGTAGTATCACAGGGGTGAATGAAAAG. It specifies CASSITGVNEK. The full-length CDR3 reads as CASSITGVNEKLFF. The chain recombines TRBV19 with TRBJ2-2; 7 positions agree with TRBD1. The read comes to an end 3 residues before the CDR3 does, leaving the germline J gene to fill in the end. This CDR3 has 14 amino acids. Germline V gene sequence: CDR1 LNHDA, CDR2 SQIVND (reference sequence).

In regard to this clone: The CDR3 end falls 3 residues outside the read, so it is completed with the germline J gene. The V call is TRBV7-9, the J call TRBJ2-2, with 8 bases fitting TRBD1. V shed 5 bases, J shed 7 bases, and the junction held 6 bases outside the gene matches. The germline CDR1 and CDR2 sequences are SEHNR and FQNEAQ (reference sequence). The length of the CDR3 is 14 residues. The CDR3: CASSGQGGGGELFF. Incomplete CDR3 DNA: TGTGCCAGCAGCGGACAGGGAGGTGGCGGGGAG.